This T cell receptor beta chain was recorded in a study of graft-versus-host responses after intestinal transplantation. Regarding the study as a whole: GvH clonotypes were identified within recipient marrow, with a subset emerging first in ileum or blood. Graft-donor T cell macrochimerism coincided with high graft-versus-host to host-versus-graft clonal ratios in allografts.

On this clone itself: Its antigen remains unknown.

Some clones are missing from TCRdb's copy, which holds only in-frame ones; the method was immunoSEQ multiplex PCR. This table holds under 150,000 clones, around 96% found once. Between the trimmed V and J ends, which lost 7 bases and 6 bases, there was a span of 14 bases. The CDR3 contains 12 residues. The germline CDR1 and CDR2 sequences are SGDLS and YYNGEE. The receptor comes from a human donor who received an intestinal transplant. The V call is TRBV9, the J call TRBJ2-7, with D possibly being TRBD2 (6 bases). Sequenced here: unstimulated CD8+ T cells sorted from spleen or lymph node cells, sampled before intestinal transplant. CDR3 sequence reads: CASALLASEQYF. CDR3 coding DNA: TGTGCCAGCGCCCTTCTAGCGAGCGAGCAGTACTTC.